The clone carrying this TCR beta chain showed up just a few times. Antigen: not known. These data originate in a study of T cell repertoires in cytomegalovirus infection. Study-level information: Peptides in the study included HLA-C-restricted and HLA-B-restricted CMV epitopes.

Findings of the study overall: Cumulative public TCR beta family frequency identified CMV carriers with the relevant HLA.

This CDR3 spans 15 amino acids. Trimming removed 3 bases from V and 2 bases from J, with 11 bases in between. TCRdb ran MiXCR on the reads and lists one entry per CDR3 protein. The data contain about 770,000 distinct CDR3 sequences, around 29% of them singletons. This receptor was obtained from a human donor in good health (CMV status not recorded). Some clones in this sample may be carry-over from other donors' samples. Sequences were derived from cultured CD8+ T cells from PBMCs, sampled from culture after CMV antigen stimulation. The chain recombines TRBV12-3 or TRBV12-4 with TRBJ1-5; D is undetermined. CDR3 amino acids: CASSFGIRGNQPQHF. The CDR3 DNA follows: TGTGCCAGCAGTTTTGGGATTAGAGGCAATCAGCCCCAGCATTTT.